This TCR beta chain stems from a study of T cell changes during pregnancy in multiple sclerosis. Between the trimmed V and J ends, which lost 0 bases and 9 bases, there was a span of 13 bases. Germline lookup yields CDR1 SGDLS and CDR2 YYNGEE. The CDR3 extends over 14 amino acids. Here immunoSEQ multiplex PCR was the method, and the copy in TCRdb shows in-frame clones only, minus some. Of around 30,000 clones listed, roughly 92% are singletons. This sequence joins TRBV9 and TRBJ2-1; D remains unclear. The input for sequencing was CD8+ T cells from peripheral blood mononuclear cells, taken before pregnancy. The sequence derives from a female donor with multiple sclerosis, enrolled in a pregnancy study. In DNA, the CDR3 is TGTGCCAGCAGCGTAGTATCTCCCCCGGGTGAGCAGTTCTTC. Protein sequence: CASSVVSPPGEQFF.